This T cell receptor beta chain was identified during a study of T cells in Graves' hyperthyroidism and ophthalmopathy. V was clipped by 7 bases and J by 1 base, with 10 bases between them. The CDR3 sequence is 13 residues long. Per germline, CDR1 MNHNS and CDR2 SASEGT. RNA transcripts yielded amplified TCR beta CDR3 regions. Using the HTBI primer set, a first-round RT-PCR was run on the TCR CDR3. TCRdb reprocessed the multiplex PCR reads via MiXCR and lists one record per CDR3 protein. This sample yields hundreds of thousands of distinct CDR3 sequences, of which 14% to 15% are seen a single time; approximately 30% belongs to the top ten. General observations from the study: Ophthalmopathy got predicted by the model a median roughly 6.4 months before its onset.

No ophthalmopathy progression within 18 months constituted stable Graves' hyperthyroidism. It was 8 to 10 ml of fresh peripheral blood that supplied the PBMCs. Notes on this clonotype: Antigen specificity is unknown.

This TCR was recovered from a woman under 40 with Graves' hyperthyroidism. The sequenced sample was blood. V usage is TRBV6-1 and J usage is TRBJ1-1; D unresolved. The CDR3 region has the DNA TGTGCCAGCAAGGACCTGGGGAACACTGAAGCTTTCTTT. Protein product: CASKDLGNTEAFF.